Below, one T cell receptor beta chain is given with its context. Its antigen remains unknown. This record belongs to a study of OX40 agonist ivuxolimab in advanced cancers. Patients had blood sampled at baseline and again on cycle 4 day 1 and cycle 7 day 1. Broader study findings: Both blood CD4+ and CD8+ T cells showed clonal growth by week 6 at 0.1 to 3.0 mg/kg. Low normalized T-cell clonal expansion was also seen in some nonresponders. Antigen targets of the expanded peripheral T cells went undetermined.

Profiling relied on immunoSEQ multiplex PCR, and the TCRdb table lists in-frame clones only, not all of them. The data contain about 60,000 clones, approximately 90% of them singletons. The CDR3 contains 14 residues. CDR1 is LNHDA and CDR2 is SQIVND in the germline V gene (reference sequence). Trimming removed 5 bases at V and 7 bases at J, with 15 bases between. The genes are TRBV19 and TRBJ2-1, with D uncertain. This receptor was obtained from an adult with an advanced solid tumor such as melanoma, head and neck, liver or kidney cancer. The sample in question was CD4+ or CD8+ T cells sorted from blood, obtained in a trial of the OX40 agonist ivuxolimab. The CDR3 DNA reads as TGTGCCAGTAGTCCCTCTTTGGGGATGAATGAGCAGTTCTTC. As protein: CASSPSLGMNEQFF.